A single sample is the source of the 3 T cell receptor beta chains below, sequenced in a study of blood T cell repertoires in COVID-19. Only in-frame clones appear in the TCRdb table, and some are missing; sequencing was by immunoSEQ multiplex PCR. Altogether 200,000 to 250,000 clones are present, roughly 84% being singletons, with the ten largest covering around 3.3%. The source material was peripheral blood. The receptor source for this set is an elderly woman with acute or convalescent COVID-19.

CDR3 region: CASSIPGTEAFF. CDR3 DNA sequence: TGTGCCAGCAGTATACCCGGGACAGAAGCTTTCTTT. This chain joins TRBV28 and TRBJ1-1; D may be TRBD1 (6 bases). Trimming stripped 5 bases from V and 8 bases from J, with 12 bases between. This CDR3 comprises 12 residues. CDR1 and CDR2 from the germline V gene are MDHEN and SYDVKM.

Turning to this clone: Other DNA sequences in the sample encode the same CDR3. V gene TRBV7-3 combines with J gene TRBJ1-1, with no clear D. CDR1 and CDR2 (germline): SGHTA, FQGTGA. V gave up 2 bases and J gave up 1 base, with 5 bases separating them. The CDR3 is 13 amino acids. The CDR3 here is CASSLGQNTEAFF. CDR3 coding DNA: TGTGCCAGCAGCTTAGGGCAGAACACTGAAGCTTTCTTT.

The rearrangement uses TRBV7-2 and TRBJ1-4; D is perhaps TRBD1 (5 bases). Germline CDR1 reads SGHTA; CDR2 reads FQGNSA. V was trimmed by 5 bases and J by 3 bases, leaving 10 bases between them. The CDR3 consists of 14 residues. CDR3 in amino acids: CASSKDKANEKLFF. CDR3 DNA: TGTGCCAGCAGCAAGGACAAAGCTAATGAAAAACTGTTTTTT.